The rows below give T cell receptor beta chains drawn from one sample of a study of CD4+ T cells in melanoma. Sequencing was performed with immunoSEQ multiplex PCR; in TCRdb, only in-frame clones are kept and a portion is missing. The data show 18,000 or so clones, with roughly 85% seen just once and 5.1% held by the top ten. Sequenced sample: cells from a culture (not recorded whether cultured in vitro). The source is a human donor with melanoma. Both conserved end residues are part of each CDR3. D genes are given only for firm matches. Where a row states a size, it is once, few, many or the class of an expanded clone; other rows omit it.

V	D	J	size	CDR3	DNA
TRBV2	TRBD2	TRBJ2-3	-	CASSPISGGLADTQYF	TGTGCCAGCAGTCCCATAAGCGGGGGGCTAGCAGATACGCAGTATTTT
TRBV19	TRBD1	TRBJ1-1	-	CASSIGRGRFGTEAFF	TGTGCCAGTAGTATTGGCAGGGGGCGGTTCGGGACTGAAGCTTTCTTT
TRBV2	-	TRBJ1-4	-	CASILAATVRRGEKLFF	TGTGCCAGCATCCTGGCGGCCACAGTGCGCCGCGGAGAAAAACTGTTTTTT
TRBV10-1	-	TRBJ1-2	-	CARLGPSGGYTF	TGCGCCAGACTCGGGCCCTCGGGTGGCTACACCTTC
TRBV9	TRBD2	TRBJ2-3	-	CASSVAWTSGALGTDTQYF	TGTGCCAGCAGCGTAGCTTGGACTAGCGGGGCCCTCGGCACAGATACGCAGTATTTT
TRBV5-1	-	TRBJ1-6	-	CASSLDGSYNSPLHF	TGCGCCAGCAGCTTGGACGGCTCCTATAATTCACCCCTCCACTTT
TRBV27	-	TRBJ2-3	-	CASRRTGTDTQYF	TGTGCCAGCAGGCGGACAGGCACAGATACGCAGTATTTT
TRBV9	TRBD2	TRBJ2-5	-	CASSVGGSGIQETQYF	TGTGCCAGCAGCGTCGGTGGTAGCGGGATCCAAGAGACCCAGTACTTC
TRBV9	-	TRBJ1-3	-	CASSVEEAYSGNTIYF	TGTGCCAGCAGCGTAGAAGAGGCTTACTCTGGAAACACCATATATTTT
TRBV7-2	TRBD1	TRBJ2-1	-	CASSSDRARGGNEQFF	TGTGCCAGCAGCAGTGACAGGGCCCGGGGTGGCAATGAGCAGTTCTTC
TRBV5-6	TRBD2	TRBJ2-1	-	CASSLVSGGFGIQFF	TGTGCCAGCAGCTTGGTTAGCGGGGGGTTCGGGATCCAGTTCTTC
TRBV29-1	-	TRBJ1-1	-	CSVRDKGLVVTEAFF	TGCAGCGTCCGGGACAAGGGACTTGTGGTTACTGAAGCTTTCTTT
TRBV4-1	-	TRBJ2-5	few	CASSQGFRQETQYF	TGCGCCAGCAGCCAAGGTTTCAGGCAAGAGACCCAGTACTTC
TRBV7-9	-	TRBJ2-2	-	CASSLGHSHSGELFF	TGTGCCAGCAGCTTAGGCCACTCACATTCCGGGGAGCTGTTTTTT
TRBV5-1	-	TRBJ2-3	-	CASSAQGRLTDTQYF	TGCGCCAGCAGCGCACAGGGGAGGTTAACAGATACGCAGTATTTT
TRBV9	-	TRBJ1-5	-	CASSVTGASNQPQHF	TGTGCCAGCAGCGTTACGGGGGCCAGCAATCAGCCCCAGCATTTT
TRBV15	-	TRBJ1-6	-	CATSRSTYNSPLHF	TGTGCCACCAGCAGATCCACGTATAATTCACCCCTCCACTTT
TRBV27	-	TRBJ2-1	-	CASSFRRRAGTYNEQFF	TGTGCCAGCAGTTTTCGGAGGCGGGCGGGAACTTACAATGAGCAGTTCTTC
TRBV12-5	-	TRBJ2-1	once	CASGLVHPGEQFF	TGTGCTAGTGGTTTGGTACACCCGGGGGAGCAGTTCTTC
TRBV2	-	TRBJ1-1	-	CASSVQVDTEAFF	TGTGCCAGCAGTGTGCAAGTTGACACTGAAGCTTTCTTT
TRBV5-4	TRBD2	TRBJ2-5	-	CASSLAGGGQETQYF	TGTGCCAGCAGCTTGGCCGGCGGGGGCCAAGAGACCCAGTACTTC
TRBV7-8	TRBD2	TRBJ2-5	-	CASSFSLRETKETQYF	TGTGCCAGCAGCTTTAGTCTGCGGGAGACGAAAGAGACCCAGTACTTC
TRBV7-2	-	TRBJ2-5	few	CASTRMGAGETQYF	TGTGCCAGCACCAGAATGGGCGCGGGGGAGACCCAGTACTTC
TRBV11-1	TRBD1	TRBJ2-2	-	CASSPPGQGADTGELFF	TGTGCCAGCAGCCCGCCGGGACAGGGGGCCGACACCGGGGAGCTGTTTTTT
TRBV4-2	-	TRBJ1-4	-	CASSQGVGGEKLFF	TGTGCCAGCAGCCAAGGGGTGGGGGGTGAAAAACTGTTTTTT
TRBV19	-	TRBJ1-2	-	CASSISSSGAYGYTF	TGTGCCAGTAGTATAAGTTCGTCAGGGGCCTATGGCTACACCTTC
TRBV6-6	-	TRBJ1-4	-	CASSDGGRENEKLFF	TGTGCCAGCAGTGATGGGGGGAGGGAGAATGAAAAACTGTTTTTT
TRBV5-1	TRBD2	TRBJ2-5	-	CASSLAAAGVGETQYF	TGCGCCAGCAGCTTGGCCGCAGCGGGGGTTGGAGAGACCCAGTACTTC
TRBV4-2	-	TRBJ1-2	-	CASSQVLATRANYGYTF	TGTGCCAGCAGCCAAGTTTTAGCCACGAGAGCTAACTATGGCTACACCTTC
TRBV25-1	-	TRBJ1-2	-	CASSGENKAGGYTF	TGTGCCAGCAGTGGTGAGAATAAGGCGGGGGGCTACACCTTC
TRBV6-6	-	TRBJ1-2	-	CASSRQGYGYTF	TGTGCCAGCAGTCGGCAGGGGTATGGCTACACCTTC
TRBV11-2	-	TRBJ2-1	-	CASSFIGGVANEQFF	TGTGCCAGCAGCTTCATAGGGGGGGTTGCCAATGAGCAGTTCTTC
TRBV30	TRBD1	TRBJ1-5	-	CAWSVQGNQPQHF	TGTGCCTGGAGTGTACAGGGGAATCAGCCCCAGCATTTT
TRBV2	-	TRBJ2-7	-	CASSAALTYEQYF	TGTGCCAGCAGTGCGGCACTTACCTACGAGCAGTACTTC
TRBV6-5	-	TRBJ1-6	few	CASSYILKNSPLHF	TGTGCCAGCAGTTACATCCTGAAGAATTCACCCCTCCACTTT
TRBV4-1	-	TRBJ1-1	-	CASSQDWGLTEAFF	TGCGCCAGCAGCCAAGATTGGGGACTCACTGAAGCTTTCTTT
TRBV9	-	TRBJ1-6	once	CASSWGASKNSPLHF	TGTGCCAGCAGCTGGGGGGCGAGTAAGAATTCACCCCTCCACTTT
TRBV29-1	-	TRBJ2-3	few	CSTRESAASNTQYF	TGCAGCACTCGAGAGAGTGCAGCTTCTAATACGCAGTATTTT
TRBV7-9	TRBD2	TRBJ2-3	-	CASSLGLPSTDTQYF	TGTGCCAGCAGCTTGGGACTACCTAGCACAGATACGCAGTATTTT
TRBV19	-	TRBJ1-1	medium-sized	CASSISRNTEAFF	TGTGCCAGTAGTATTTCCAGGAACACTGAAGCTTTCTTT
TRBV28	-	TRBJ1-1	once	CASSRFQKTGNTEAFF	TGTGCCAGCAGCAGATTCCAAAAGACAGGGAACACTGAAGCTTTCTTT
TRBV18	-	TRBJ2-1	once	CASSAIRRDWQFF	TGTGCCAGCTCTGCAATACGACGGGACTGGCAGTTCTTC